The 15 T cell receptor beta chains given below trace back to one sample, sequenced in a study of Graves' ophthalmopathy and Graves' hyperthyroidism. TCR beta CDR3 regions were amplified from RNA transcripts. Following a first-round RT-PCR that used HTBI primers, a second-round multiplex PCR was carried out. One entry per CDR3 protein, called by TCRdb with MiXCR from the multiplex PCR reads. Of about 480,000 distinct CDR3 sequences detected, about an eighth appear once; the ten largest clones hold 8% to 10%. Sequencing was performed on blood. Receptors were obtained from a woman between 25 and 40 years old with Graves' ophthalmopathy.

The chain joins TRBV12-3 or TRBV12-4 to TRBJ1-6, with D unclear. V was cut by 3 bases and J by 7 bases, with 13 bases left in between. This CDR3 is 15 amino acids long. CDR3 amino acids: CASSLDGSANSPLHF. The CDR3 nucleotides are TGTGCCAGCAGTTTGGACGGTAGCGCGAATTCACCCCTCCACTTT.

This clonotype was found many times. This chain joins TRBV19 and TRBJ2-5; maybe TRBD1 (6 bases). Germline CDR1 LNHDA, CDR2 SQIVND (reference sequence). V was shortened by 4 bases and J by 4 bases, with 10 bases between the two germline ends. The CDR3 has 13 amino acids. CDR3 in amino acids: CASSNRVGETQYF. The DNA for the CDR3 is TGTGCCAGTAGTAACAGGGTGGGAGAGACCCAGTACTTC. Complete variable domain (other parts from reference TRBV19 and TRBJ2-5): DGGITQSPKYLFRKEGQNVTLSCEQNLNHDAMYWYRQDPGQGLRLIYYSQIVNDFQKGDIAEGYSVSREKKESFPLTVTSAQKNPTAFYLCASSNRVGETQYFGPGTRLLVL.

V and J are TRBV12-3 or TRBV12-4 and TRBJ1-5; no reliable D call. The CDR3 is made up of 14 amino acids. Trimming shortened V by 3 bases and J by 4 bases, and 10 bases separated the two germline ends. DNA of the CDR3: TGTGCCAGCAGTTTCGGCCAGACTAATCAGCCCCAGCATTTT. Translating it yields CASSFGQTNQPQHF.

This clonotype has a count of ten or more. V and J are TRBV30 and TRBJ1-5; 8 bases map to TRBD1. The CDR3 covers 14 residues. From germline, CDR1 is GTSNPN and CDR2 SVGIG (reference sequence). V lost 0 bases to trimming and J lost 7 bases; unmatched junction nucleotides: 5. CDR3 sequence (DNA): TGTGCCTGGAGTGTAGACCAGGGGGCCCAGCCCCAGCATTTT. Translation: CAWSVDQGAQPQHF.

V usage is TRBV3-1 and J usage is TRBJ2-7, with D unclear. Germline V lookup: CDR1 LGHDT, CDR2 YNNKEL (reference sequence). This CDR3 has 14 residues. V lost 5 bases, J lost 3 bases, and 14 bases lay in between. CDR3: CASSSGPLLYEQYF. CDR3 bases: TGTGCCAGCAGCTCCGGACCACTTCTCTACGAGCAGTACTTC.

Note on this clonotype: A much larger clone sits a single nucleotide away, making a read error possible. The rearrangement joins TRBV27 to TRBJ1-3; 8 nucleotides match TRBD1. CDR1 is MNHEY and CDR2 is SMNVEV in the germline V gene (reference sequence). There are 14 residues in the CDR3. As DNA, the CDR3 is TGTGCCGGCAGTTCCGACAGGGGTGGAAACACCATATATTTT. This gives the protein CAGSSDRGGNTIYF.

This clonotype has ten or more counts. The J gene is TRBJ1-1, the V gene TRBV6-5; D is perhaps TRBD1 (6 bases). In germline, CDR1 is MNHEY, CDR2 SVGAGI. The CDR3 runs to 16 residues. V was pared by 6 bases and J by 0 bases, with 17 bases between. The CDR3 here is CASSGGGIWMNTEAFF. The CDR3 DNA sequence: TGTGCCAGCAGCGGAGGGGGGATTTGGATGAACACTGAAGCTTTCTTT.

This clonotype was counted many times. The chain combines TRBV20-1 with TRBJ2-7; 10 nucleotides agree with TRBD1. The germline V gene encodes CDR1 DFQATT and CDR2 SNEGSKA (reference sequence). The J segment lost 2 bases and the V segment lost 0 bases, leaving 4 bases of the junction unmatched. This CDR3 is built from 15 residues. The chain's CDR3 is CSARDRGTGAYEQYF. Here the CDR3 DNA reads TGCAGTGCTAGAGATAGGGGGACAGGGGCCTACGAGCAGTACTTC.

In its sample, this clonotype was seen many times. This CDR3 is missing its conserved last phenylalanine or tryptophan, likely due to a read error. The chain links TRBV7-9 to TRBJ2-7, with D maybe TRBD2 (5 bases). CDR1 SEHNR and CDR2 FQNEAQ come from the germline V gene (reference sequence). Trimming removed 8 bases at V and 5 bases at J, with 19 bases between. CDR3 length: 14 amino acids. CDR3 bases: TGTGCCAGCGAACCTATAGCGTATGTAAACGAGCAGTACCTC. It translates to CASEPIAYVNEQYL.

This clonotype showed up many times. The chain uses TRBV6-1 and TRBJ2-7; possibly TRBD1 for D (6 bases). CDR1 MNHNS and CDR2 SASEGT come from the germline V gene. This CDR3 comprises 16 residues. V was pared by 8 bases and J by 2 bases, with 22 bases between. For the CDR3, the DNA is TGTGCCAGCCCAGGCCCCTTCTTAGACAGGACCTACGAGCAGTACTTC. The encoded protein is CASPGPFLDRTYEQYF.

This clonotype appeared many times. The chain is built from TRBV28 and TRBJ1-1; TRBD1 might be the D (6 bases). Trimming removed 5 bases at V and 0 bases at J, with 13 bases between. The germline V gene encodes CDR1 MDHEN and CDR2 SYDVKM. This CDR3 spans 15 amino acids. The CDR3 here is CASSPTDSMNTEAFF. The DNA for the CDR3 is TGTGCCAGCAGTCCTACGGACAGCATGAACACTGAAGCTTTCTTT.

This clonotype was observed many times. The chain is built from TRBV5-1 and TRBJ2-7, with unresolved D. Trimming removed 0 bases at V and 3 bases at J, with 22 bases between. The CDR3 consists of 18 residues. The germline V gene encodes CDR1 SGHRS and CDR2 YFSETQ. The CDR3 reads CASSLVALDLLENYEQYF. Here the CDR3 DNA reads TGCGCCAGCAGCTTGGTGGCTCTTGACTTATTGGAAAACTACGAGCAGTACTTC.

This clonotype was picked up many times. In DNA, the CDR3 is TGTGCCAGCAGTGAAGCCCCTAGCCAGGGCGGCGAGCAGTACTTC. Translated, it gives CASSEAPSQGGEQYF. V usage is TRBV6-1 and J usage is TRBJ2-7, with D perhaps given as TRBD1 or TRBD2 (5 bases each). The CDR3 spans 15 residues. V was cut by 0 bases and J by 6 bases, with 15 bases left in between. Germline V lookup: CDR1 MNHNS, CDR2 SASEGT.

Many counts were recorded for this clonotype. The chain is built from TRBV2 and TRBJ1-5, with 8 bases identical to TRBD1. Germline lookup yields CDR1 SNHLY and CDR2 FYNNEI. The CDR3 contains 17 residues. V dropped 3 bases and J dropped 2; count of bases not matched to a gene: 9. The CDR3 is CASSDRTGHGGNQPQHF. CDR3 coding DNA: TGTGCCAGCAGTGACCGGACAGGGCACGGGGGCAATCAGCCCCAGCATTTT.

The chain recombines TRBV12-3 or TRBV12-4 with TRBJ1-1; weak D call: TRBD1 (5 bases). CDR3 length equals 13 residues. V lost 5 bases and J 3 bases, leaving 10 bases between the germline ends. The CDR3 protein is CASSPQDYTEAFF. The CDR3 nucleotides are TGTGCCAGCAGTCCACAGGATTACACTGAAGCTTTCTTT.